This TCR beta chain comes out of a study of regulatory T cells in long-lasting Graves disease (dated by TCRdb to the early 2020s). About the study as a whole: Antithyroid drugs had been taken for less than 3 months by newly diagnosed Graves' disease patients. This study used TCR sequencing and RNA sequencing of peripheral blood to compare persistent Graves' disease patients against newly diagnosed Graves' disease patients. The study was registered as a clinical trial and conducted in China. A total of roughly 35 samples underwent TCR sequencing: 13 from persistent and approximately 20 from newly diagnosed Graves' disease patients.

Trimming takes 1 base off V and 2 bases off J; junction bases not matched to a gene: 7. From the cysteine through the phenylalanine, the CDR3 covers 16 amino acids. Left in the record is the CDR3 DNA by itself, 48 bases read in frame from the first base. In the germline V gene (reference sequence), CDR1 corresponds to LNHDA and CDR2 to SQIVND. Beyond this particular receptor, the publication reports: Sequencing and analysis were limited to the TCR beta chain. TRBV28, TRBJ1-2 and TRBJ2-5 were preferentially used in persistent disease, while TRBV20-1 and TRBJ2-1 were favored in newly diagnosed disease. Peripheral blood alone was examined, since thyroid tissue, which constituted the primary lesion, could not be accessed. As a limitation, the authors acknowledged that the small sample size may reduce accuracy. Persistent Graves' disease patients showed lower TCR Shannon entropy and fewer highly expanded clones than newly diagnosed patients, suggesting clonal expansion. A larger number of public clonotypes was shared among persistent patients (under 3,000) than among newly diagnosed patients (about 990).

Receptor libraries were prepared by multiplex PCR. Sequenced using an Illumina HiSeq 4000. To build TCR beta libraries, CDR3 regions were amplified by Arm-PCR using iRepertoire HTBI primers. Before sequencing, the PCR products went through gel purification. The authors processed their data as follows. Gene usage analysis of CDR3 amino acid clonotypes used the 62 TRBV and 14 TRBJ segments found across samples. Filtered high-quality paired reads were merged into contigs using COPE and FqMerger. Contigs were aligned with BLAST to IMGT TRBV, TRBD and TRBJ reference genes, and CDR3 was defined per IMGT. Clonotypes above 0.1% frequency were classified as highly expanded clones. Shannon entropy was used to measure repertoire diversity, and the Gini coefficient was used to measure V-J evenness. Public clonotypes were defined as clonotypes shared by more than one individual. TCRdb's own reprocessing of the public reads used fastp at Q25 and MiXCR and kept productive beta chains. Every CDR3 protein is listed once, alongside the most common genes and DNA of its rows. What appears here as the V and J calls and clone size reflects TCRdb's work, not the paper's. This sample comprises around 480,000 distinct CDR3 sequences, 16% of them detected only once. The biggest ten clones account for 20% to 30% of the sample.

This clonotype was seen a handful of times. What antigen it recognizes has not been identified. No quality values exist for individual bases; no much larger clone is one base distant. In light of the paper, this sample's time point label describes: newly diagnosed GD, antithyroid drugs for less than 3 months. For both TCR sequencing and RNA sequencing, RNA was extracted from PBMCs in TRIzol. The diagnosis of Graves' disease followed American Thyroid Association guidelines. Patients for the study were recruited at an endocrinology department in Xi'an, China. From each patient, around 9 milliliters of peripheral blood was collected into an EDTA anticoagulant tube. Ficoll Paque Plus density gradient separation was used to isolate PBMCs, and no further T cell sorting was done. RNA quality was checked with an Agilent 2100 Bioanalyzer and agarose gel, and concentration with a NanoDrop 2000. The sample was also linked to a second study, of T cells in Graves' hyperthyroidism and ophthalmopathy. From that second study: Stable Graves' hyperthyroidism was defined as no progression to ophthalmopathy during 18 months of follow-up. Hyperthyroidism patients were aged 18 to 65 years and newly diagnosed, with disease duration of less than 2 months. Exclusion was applied to patients with uncontrolled infections, other autoimmune diseases, pregnancy or lactation. Diagnoses relied on clinical symptoms, serum thyroxine and TRAb, thyroid ultrasound and orbital computed tomography. The first round of RT-PCR for the TCR CDR3 was performed with the HTBI primer set and the Qiagen OneStep RT-PCR kit. Most expanded thyroid clonotypes (frequency above 0.001) were also detected in blood, a finding suggesting that blood repertoires may reflect thyroid immune responses. In cross-validation, a model built on a 13 V-J signature told ophthalmopathy apart from stable hyperthyroidism with less than 90% sensitivity and about 81% specificity, and in testing the same model reached 80%/75%. During validation, the model predicted progression to ophthalmopathy a median of about 6.3 months ahead of onset, with around 65% sensitivity and 72% to 85% specificity. TCR V-J signatures able to tell the groups apart were searched for in a discovery cohort of approximately 95 patients, of whom approximately 40 had Graves' ophthalmopathy and around 57 had stable Graves' hyperthyroidism. An independent validation cohort of around 19 hyperthyroidism patients and roughly 16 patients who later progressed to ophthalmopathy tested prospective prediction of ophthalmopathy. The roughly 99 discovery patients were divided at random into training and test sets in a 7:3 ratio. In addition, the study compared T-cell repertoires in thyroid tissue and in blood from over 5 Graves' hyperthyroidism patients. Following sampling, methimazole starting at 30 mg daily was given to hyperthyroidism patients, and high-dose intravenous methylprednisolone was given to ophthalmopathy patients. Libraries were constructed in a second round of multiplex PCR, after which size selection and purification were performed. Libraries were sequenced paired-end with 100 bp reads on an Illumina HiSeq2000. SOAPnuke was used to process the raw data, removing reads that contained adapters or uncalled bases, had a mean Phred below 15, or lacked an exact match to the constant primer or identifier. High-quality paired reads were merged using COPE v1.2.5, and each unique nucleotide sequence was defined as a clonotype. MiTCR v1.1 was used to align the clonotypes against IMGT TRBV, TRBD and TRBJ reference segments. The analysis included only V-J combinations with a frequency above 0.0001, which together covered roughly 99% of the repertoires. A TCS score was defined as the ratio between F50 (clonal expansion) and ExV (chaos), using BLOSUM62-based TCRdist between CDR3 peptides within each V-J. Welch's t-statistics and random forest reduced approximately 520 V-J features to about 12, which were used in a naive Bayes classifier (R e1071). No statistical method was used to set the sample size in advance, and investigators knew the group allocation. The paper reports TCR Vbeta CDR3 sequencing of about 140 peripheral blood samples: around 45 ophthalmopathy, around 80 hyperthyroidism and around 17 progressor patients.

The receptor was derived from a woman aged 35 to 60 with Graves disease. Donor details come from another sample of the same person, matched by shared clones. The V and J genes are TRBV19 and TRBJ2-7, with TRBD1 matching 8 junction bases. Specimen: peripheral blood mononuclear cells (PBMCs), collected at new diagnosis, from a patient treated with antithyroid drugs. The CDR3 has the sequence CASSIVKGTGTYEQYF. The sequenced DNA is TGTGCCAGTAGTATAGTGAAGGGGACAGGTACCTACGAGCAGTACTTC.